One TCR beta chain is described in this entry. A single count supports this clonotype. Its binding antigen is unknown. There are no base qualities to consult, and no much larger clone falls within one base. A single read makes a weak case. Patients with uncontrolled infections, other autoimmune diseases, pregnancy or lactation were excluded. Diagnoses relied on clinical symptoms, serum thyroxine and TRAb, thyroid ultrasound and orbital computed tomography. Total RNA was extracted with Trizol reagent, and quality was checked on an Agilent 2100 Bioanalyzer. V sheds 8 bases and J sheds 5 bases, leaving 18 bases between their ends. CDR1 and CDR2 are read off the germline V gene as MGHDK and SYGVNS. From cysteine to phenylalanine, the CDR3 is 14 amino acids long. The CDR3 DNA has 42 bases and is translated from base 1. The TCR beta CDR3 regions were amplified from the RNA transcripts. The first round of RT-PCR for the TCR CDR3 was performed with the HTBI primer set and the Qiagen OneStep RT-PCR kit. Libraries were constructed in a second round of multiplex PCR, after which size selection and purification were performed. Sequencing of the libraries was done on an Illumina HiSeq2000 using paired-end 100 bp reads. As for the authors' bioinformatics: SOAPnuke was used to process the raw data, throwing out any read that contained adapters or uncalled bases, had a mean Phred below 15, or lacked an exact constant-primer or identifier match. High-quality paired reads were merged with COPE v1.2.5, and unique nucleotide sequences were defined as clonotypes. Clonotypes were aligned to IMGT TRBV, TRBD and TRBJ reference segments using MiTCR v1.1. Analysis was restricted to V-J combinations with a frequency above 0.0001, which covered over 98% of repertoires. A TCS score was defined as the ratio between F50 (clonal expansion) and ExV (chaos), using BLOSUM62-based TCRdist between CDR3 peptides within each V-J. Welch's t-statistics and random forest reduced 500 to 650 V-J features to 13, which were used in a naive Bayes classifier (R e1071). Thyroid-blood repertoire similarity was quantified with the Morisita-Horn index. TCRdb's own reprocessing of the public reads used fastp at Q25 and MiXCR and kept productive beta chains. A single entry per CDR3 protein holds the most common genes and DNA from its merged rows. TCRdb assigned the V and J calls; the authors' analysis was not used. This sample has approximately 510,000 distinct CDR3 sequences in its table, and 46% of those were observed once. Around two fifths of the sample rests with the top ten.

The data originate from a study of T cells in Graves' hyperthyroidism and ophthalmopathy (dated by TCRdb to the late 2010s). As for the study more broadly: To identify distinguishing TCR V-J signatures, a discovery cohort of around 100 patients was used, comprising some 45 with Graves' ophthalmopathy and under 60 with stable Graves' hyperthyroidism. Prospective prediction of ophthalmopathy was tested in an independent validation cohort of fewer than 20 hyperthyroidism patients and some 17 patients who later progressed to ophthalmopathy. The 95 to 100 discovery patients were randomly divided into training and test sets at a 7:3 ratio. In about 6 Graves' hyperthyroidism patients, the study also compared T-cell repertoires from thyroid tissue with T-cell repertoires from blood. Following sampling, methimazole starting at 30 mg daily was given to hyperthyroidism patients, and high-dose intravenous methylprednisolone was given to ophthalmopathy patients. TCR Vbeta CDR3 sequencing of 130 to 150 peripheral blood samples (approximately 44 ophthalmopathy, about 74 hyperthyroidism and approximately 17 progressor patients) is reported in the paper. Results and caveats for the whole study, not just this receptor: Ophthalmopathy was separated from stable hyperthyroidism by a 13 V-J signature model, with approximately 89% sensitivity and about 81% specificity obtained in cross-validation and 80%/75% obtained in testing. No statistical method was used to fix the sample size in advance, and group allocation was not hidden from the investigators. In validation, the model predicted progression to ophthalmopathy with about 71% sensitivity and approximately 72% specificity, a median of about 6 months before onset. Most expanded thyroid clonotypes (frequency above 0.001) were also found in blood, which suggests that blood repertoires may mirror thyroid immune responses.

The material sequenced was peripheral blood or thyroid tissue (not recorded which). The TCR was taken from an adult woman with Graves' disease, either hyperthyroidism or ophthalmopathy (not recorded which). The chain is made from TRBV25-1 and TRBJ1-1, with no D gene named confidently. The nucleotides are TGTGCCAGCTCACCCTGGACCACAAGGACTGAAGCTTTCTTT. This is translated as CASSPWTTRTEAFF.